This is a list of T cell receptor beta chains from one sample in a study of blood T cell repertoires in COVID-19. TCRdb's copy holds only in-frame clones and misses some; the assay was immunoSEQ multiplex PCR. The table records around 370,000 clones, 85% to 90% of them present only once. The specimen was peripheral blood. Source of these receptors: a woman between 50 and 59 years old with COVID-19, enrolled during active disease. Each CDR3 is given with its conserved first and last residue. A D gene is named only where the DNA matches it firmly. The listing skips clone size in some rows; elsewhere it reads once, few, many or a size class.

clone_size	d_call	j_call	v_call	cdr3_aa	cdr3_nt
few	TRBD1	TRBJ1-3	TRBV7-8	CASSPQQGSRVNTIYF	TGTGCCAGCAGCCCACAACAGGGGTCGAGAGTAAACACCATATATTTT
few	TRBD1	TRBJ1-4	TRBV19	CASSGLRQGSNEKLFF	TGTGCCAGTAGCGGACTCCGACAGGGATCTAATGAAAAACTGTTTTTT
.	.	TRBJ1-2	TRBV19	CASSNSGTRMNYGYTF	TGTGCCAGTAGTAACTCCGGGACAAGGATGAACTATGGCTACACCTTC
.	.	TRBJ2-3	TRBV3-1/TRBV3-2	CASTHSGGWDTQYF	TGTGCCAGCACCCACTCTGGGGGGTGGGATACGCAGTATTTT
medium-sized	TRBD1	TRBJ2-2	TRBV10-1	CASSEWGQGTGELFF	TGCGCCAGCAGTGAGTGGGGACAGGGCACCGGGGAGCTGTTTTTT
.	.	TRBJ2-3	TRBV5-7	CASSSEDGNFTDTQYF	TGTGCCAGCAGCTCAGAGGACGGGAACTTCACAGATACGCAGTATTTT
.	TRBD1	TRBJ1-1	TRBV18	CASSPDRATGTEAFF	TGTGCCAGCTCACCTGACAGGGCCACCGGGACTGAAGCTTTCTTT
.	.	TRBJ2-2	TRBV30	CAWSVLRRTGELFF	TGTGCCTGGAGTGTACTTCGTCGCACCGGGGAGCTGTTTTTT
.	TRBD1	TRBJ1-3	TRBV19	CASKGTEDRSGNTIYF	TGTGCCAGTAAGGGGACAGAAGACCGCTCTGGAAACACCATATATTTT
.	.	TRBJ2-7	TRBV6-6	CASSYSSTSSEQYF	TGTGCCAGCAGTTACTCGAGTACTAGCAGCGAGCAGTACTTC
.	TRBD2	TRBJ2-1	TRBV15	CATSRESRTSGNNEQFF	TGTGCCACCAGCAGAGAATCTCGGACTAGCGGCAACAATGAGCAGTTCTTC
.	TRBD2	TRBJ2-7	TRBV7-9	CASSALAGSYEQYF	TGTGCCAGCAGCGCACTAGCGGGATCCTACGAGCAGTACTTC
once	TRBD2	TRBJ2-7	TRBV11-2	CASSRTGTGGFYEQYF	TGTGCCAGCAGCAGAACCGGGACGGGAGGTTTCTACGAGCAGTACTTC
.	TRBD1	TRBJ1-4	TRBV5-4	CASSPGVGTANEKLFF	TGTGCCAGCAGCCCGGGGGTAGGGACAGCTAATGAAAAACTGTTTTTT
.	TRBD1	TRBJ2-1	TRBV29-1	CSVHPGQEFF	TGCAGCGTGCATCCGGGACAGGAGTTCTTC
.	TRBD1	TRBJ1-1	TRBV6-2/TRBV6-3	CASSYSNRGAFF	TGTGCCAGCAGTTACTCGAACAGGGGAGCTTTCTTT
.	.	TRBJ1-3	TRBV19	CASKPMSGGHYPVSGNTIYF	TGTGCCAGTAAACCGATGAGTGGGGGCCATTACCCAGTCTCTGGAAACACCATATATTTT
.	TRBD2	TRBJ2-5	TRBV14	CASSHWTSGTETQYF	TGTGCCAGCAGCCACTGGACTAGCGGGACAGAGACCCAGTACTTC
once	TRBD1	TRBJ2-1	TRBV19	CASSTPGQGVNEQFF	TGTGCCAGTAGTACCCCCGGACAGGGAGTCAATGAGCAGTTCTTC
.	.	TRBJ1-5	TRBV27	CASSPDFGNQPQHF	TGTGCCAGCAGCCCGGACTTCGGCAATCAGCCCCAGCATTTT
few	.	TRBJ1-1	TRBV5-6	CASIGERGRGKMNTEAFF	TGTGCCAGCATTGGAGAACGGGGGAGAGGGAAAATGAACACTGAAGCTTTCTTT
.	TRBD2	TRBJ2-1	TRBV4-3	CASSQDTLYLGTSAYNEQFF	TGCGCCAGCAGCCAAGATACCCTATACCTCGGGACTAGCGCCTACAATGAGCAGTTCTTC
.	.	TRBJ2-2	TRBV9	CASRTGWNTGELFF	TGTGCCAGCAGGACAGGTTGGAACACCGGGGAGCTGTTTTTT
once	.	TRBJ2-2	TRBV9	CASSVGKGENTGELFF	TGTGCCAGCAGCGTAGGAAAGGGGGAGAACACCGGGGAGCTGTTTTTT
once	.	TRBJ1-5	TRBV30	CAWDTGSNQPQHF	TGTGCCTGGGACACAGGGAGCAATCAGCCCCAGCATTTT
.	TRBD2	TRBJ2-1	TRBV7-6	CASSLGGSSGSVGEQFF	TGTGCCAGCAGCTTAGGCGGGTCTAGCGGGAGTGTTGGTGAGCAGTTCTTC
once	TRBD1	TRBJ2-5	TRBV28	CASSWSGQSLQETQYF	TGTGCCAGCAGTTGGTCGGGACAGTCCCTCCAAGAGACCCAGTACTTC
.	TRBD2	TRBJ2-2	TRBV19	CASSKMGLANAGTGELFF	TGTGCCAGTAGCAAGATGGGACTAGCCAACGCTGGGACCGGGGAGCTGTTTTTT
.	TRBD2	TRBJ2-7	TRBV19	CASSISSAGGSKYEQYF	TGTGCCAGTAGTATTTCTTCCGCGGGAGGGTCGAAATACGAGCAGTACTTC